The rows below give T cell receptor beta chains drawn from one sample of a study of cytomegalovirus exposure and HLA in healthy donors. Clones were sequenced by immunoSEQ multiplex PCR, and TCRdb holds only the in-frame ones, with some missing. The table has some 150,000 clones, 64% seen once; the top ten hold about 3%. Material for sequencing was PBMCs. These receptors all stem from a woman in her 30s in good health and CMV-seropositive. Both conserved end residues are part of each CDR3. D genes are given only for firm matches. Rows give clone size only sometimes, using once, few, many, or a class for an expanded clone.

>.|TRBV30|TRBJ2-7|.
TGTGCCTGGAGAGCGACGGTAAGCTCCTACGAGCAGTACTTC
CAWRATVSSYEQYF
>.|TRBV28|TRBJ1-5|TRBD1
TGTGCCAGCACGGGGACAGAGAGCAATCAGCCCCAGCATTTT
CASTGTESNQPQHF
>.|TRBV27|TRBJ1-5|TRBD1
TGTGCCAGCAGGCTACAGGGGGCTGGGCAGCCCCAGCATTTT
CASRLQGAGQPQHF
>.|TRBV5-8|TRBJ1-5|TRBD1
TGTGCCAGCAGCCGGAGGAGGGGGCGACAGCCCCAGCATTTT
CASSRRRGRQPQHF
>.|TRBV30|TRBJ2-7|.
TGTGCCTGGACGACTGACAGCAATTACGAGCAGTACTTC
CAWTTDSNYEQYF
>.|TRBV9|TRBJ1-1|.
TGTGCCAGCAGCGTAGGGCGGGGTGACACTGAAGCTTTCTTT
CASSVGRGDTEAFF
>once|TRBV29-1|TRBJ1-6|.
TGCAGCCGTCACCCCCGGGAGCAGGGAAGTTCACCCCTCCACTTT
CSRHPREQGSSPLHF
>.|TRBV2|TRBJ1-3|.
TGTGCCAGCAGTGAAGGGTCACCCGAACACTCTGGAAACACCATATATTTT
CASSEGSPEHSGNTIYF
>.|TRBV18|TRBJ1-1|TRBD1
TGTGCCAGCTCTCAAGGGACAGGGGTGACTGAAGCTTTCTTT
CASSQGTGVTEAFF
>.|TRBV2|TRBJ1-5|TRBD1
TGTGCCAGCACCGCACAGGGGTTGAGCAATCAGCCCCAGCATTTT
CASTAQGLSNQPQHF
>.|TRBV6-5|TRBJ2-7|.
TGTGCCAGCAGTTACGGCGGGTTAGGGTACGAGCAGTACTTC
CASSYGGLGYEQYF
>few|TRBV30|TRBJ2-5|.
TGTGCCTGGATCAGCCCCGGGAGCTTCCAAGAGACCCAGTACTTC
CAWISPGSFQETQYF
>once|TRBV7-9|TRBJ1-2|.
TGTGCCAGCAGCTTAGACGCAGGGAACTATGGCTACACCTTC
CASSLDAGNYGYTF
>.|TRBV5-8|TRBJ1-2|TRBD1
TGTGCCAGCAGCACCGACAGGGGCGGTTATGGCTACACCTTC
CASSTDRGGYGYTF
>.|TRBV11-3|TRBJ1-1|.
TGTGCCAGCAAACTAACAGGGCAGAACACTGAAGCTTTCTTT
CASKLTGQNTEAFF
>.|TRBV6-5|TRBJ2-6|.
TGTGCCAGCAAAGTGGGGGGTGCGGGGGCCAACGTCCTGACTTTC
CASKVGGAGANVLTF
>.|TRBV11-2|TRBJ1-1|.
TGTGCCAGCAGCGGCGGGGGTGAGACTGAAGCTTTCTTT
CASSGGGETEAFF
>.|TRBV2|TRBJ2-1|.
TGTGCCAGCACTGACGGGAGCCTATCCAGCTACAATGAGCAGTTCTTC
CASTDGSLSSYNEQFF
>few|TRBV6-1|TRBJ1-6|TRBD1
TGTGCCAGCAGTGAAGAGACAGGGAGCGGCAATTCACCCCTCCACTTT
CASSEETGSGNSPLHF
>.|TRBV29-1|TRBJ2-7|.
TGCAGCGTTGAAACAGCAGGGAAATCATACGAGCAGTACTTC
CSVETAGKSYEQYF
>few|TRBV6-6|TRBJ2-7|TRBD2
TGTGCCAGCAGTTATTCAAGCGGGGGTGTCCACGAGCAGTACTTC
CASSYSSGGVHEQYF
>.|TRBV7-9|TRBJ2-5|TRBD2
TGTGCCAGCAGCTCGGCGGGGGGGCAGGAGACCCAGTACTTC
CASSSAGGQETQYF
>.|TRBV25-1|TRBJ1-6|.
TGTGCCAGCAGTGAACGTAGATCCGGCAGGGGATCTTCACCCCTCCACTTT
CASSERRSGRGSSPLHF
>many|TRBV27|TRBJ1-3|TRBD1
TGTGCCAGCAGCCGACAGGGTTCCTCTGGAAACACCATATATTTT
CASSRQGSSGNTIYF
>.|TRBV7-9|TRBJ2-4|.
TGTGCCAGCAGCTTAGGTCAGGGGACGGTCAAAAACATTCAGTACTTC
CASSLGQGTVKNIQYF
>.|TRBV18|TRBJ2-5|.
TGTGCCAGCTCACAAAACGCCCCGAGCCCCAGAGGCCAAGAGACCCAGTACTTC
CASSQNAPSPRGQETQYF
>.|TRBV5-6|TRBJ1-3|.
TGTGCCAGCAGCTCACATGGAAACACCATATATTTT
CASSSHGNTIYF
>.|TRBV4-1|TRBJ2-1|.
TGCGCCAGCAGCCAAGATGAGGGGGTCCGGCAGTTCTTC
CASSQDEGVRQFF
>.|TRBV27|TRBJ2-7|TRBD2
TGTGCCAGCACCTGGACTAGCGGGGGAACCTACGAGCAGTACTTC
CASTWTSGGTYEQYF
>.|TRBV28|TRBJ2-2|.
TGTGCCAGCAATAGCTATCGCTCCGGGGAGCTGTTTTTT
CASNSYRSGELFF
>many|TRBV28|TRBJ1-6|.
TGTGCCAGCAGTCCCACTCCGTCTTCACCCCTCCACTTT
CASSPTPSSPLHF
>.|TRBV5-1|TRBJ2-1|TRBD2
TGCGCCAGCTCGGGGACTACACAAGAAACCTACAATGAGCAGTTCTTC
CASSGTTQETYNEQFF
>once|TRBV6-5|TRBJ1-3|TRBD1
TGTGCCAGCAGTTACGCGCGGGACAGGGTCAACACCATATATTTT
CASSYARDRVNTIYF
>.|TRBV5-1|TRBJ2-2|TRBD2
TGCGCCAGCAGCGAGGCGGGAGGGGACACCGGGGAGCTGTTTTTT
CASSEAGGDTGELFF
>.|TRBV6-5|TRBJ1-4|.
TGTGCCAGCGCAGGTACACCTAATGAAAAACTGTTTTTT
CASAGTPNEKLFF
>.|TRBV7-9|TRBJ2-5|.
TGTGCCAGCAGCTTAGCGCGGACTGGGCGGGTGGCCCAGTACTTC
CASSLARTGRVAQYF